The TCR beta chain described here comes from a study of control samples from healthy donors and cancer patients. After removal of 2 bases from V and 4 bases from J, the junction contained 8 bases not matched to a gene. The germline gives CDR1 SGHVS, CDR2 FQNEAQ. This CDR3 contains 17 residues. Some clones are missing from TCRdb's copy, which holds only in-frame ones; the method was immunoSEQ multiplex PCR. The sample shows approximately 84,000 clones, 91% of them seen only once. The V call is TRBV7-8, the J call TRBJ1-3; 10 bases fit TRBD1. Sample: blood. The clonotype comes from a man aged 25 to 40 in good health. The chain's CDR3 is CASSLRDRGLIGNTIYF. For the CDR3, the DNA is TGTGCCAGCAGCTTACGGGACAGGGGTCTTATAGGAAACACCATATATTTT.